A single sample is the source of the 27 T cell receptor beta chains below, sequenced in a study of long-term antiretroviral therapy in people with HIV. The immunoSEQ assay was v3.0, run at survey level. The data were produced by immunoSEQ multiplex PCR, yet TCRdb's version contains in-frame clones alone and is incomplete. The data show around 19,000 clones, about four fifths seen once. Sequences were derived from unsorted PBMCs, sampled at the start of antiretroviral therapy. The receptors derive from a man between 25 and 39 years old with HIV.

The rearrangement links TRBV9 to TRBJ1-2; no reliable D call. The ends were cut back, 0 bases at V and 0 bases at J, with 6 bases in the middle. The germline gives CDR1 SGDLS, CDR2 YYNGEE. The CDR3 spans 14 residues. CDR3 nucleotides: TGTGCCAGCAGCGTAGATAGAGCTAACTATGGCTACACCTTC. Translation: CASSVDRANYGYTF.

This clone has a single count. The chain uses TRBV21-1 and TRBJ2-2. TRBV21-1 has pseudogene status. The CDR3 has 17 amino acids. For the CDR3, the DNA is TGTGCCAGCAGCAAAAATCGGGCAGGCCGGCACACCGGGGAGCTGTTTTTT. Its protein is CASSKNRAGRHTGELFF.

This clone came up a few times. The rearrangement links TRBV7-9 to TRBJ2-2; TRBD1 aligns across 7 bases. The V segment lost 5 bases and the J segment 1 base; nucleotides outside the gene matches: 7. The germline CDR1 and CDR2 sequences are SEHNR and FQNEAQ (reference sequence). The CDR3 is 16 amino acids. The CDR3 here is CASSRDRAGNTGELFF. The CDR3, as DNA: TGTGCCAGCAGCCGAGACAGGGCAGGGAACACCGGGGAGCTGTTTTTT.

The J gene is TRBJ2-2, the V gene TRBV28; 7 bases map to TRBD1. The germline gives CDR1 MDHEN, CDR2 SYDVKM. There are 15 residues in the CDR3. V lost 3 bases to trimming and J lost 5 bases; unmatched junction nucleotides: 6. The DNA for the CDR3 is TGTGCCAGCAGTTTTGTGGGCAGGGGGACCGGGGAGCTGTTTTTT. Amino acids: CASSFVGRGTGELFF.

Here the CDR3 DNA reads TGTGCCAGCAGCGTAGATCCGGGGACGAAAAGAGGAGACATTCAGTACTTC. Protein product: CASSVDPGTKRGDIQYF. The chain couples TRBV9 to TRBJ2-4, with D perhaps TRBD1 or TRBD2 (5 bases each). Germline loops: CDR1 SGDLS, CDR2 YYNGEE. Trimming removed 0 bases at V and 8 bases at J, with 21 bases between. The CDR3 spans 17 residues.

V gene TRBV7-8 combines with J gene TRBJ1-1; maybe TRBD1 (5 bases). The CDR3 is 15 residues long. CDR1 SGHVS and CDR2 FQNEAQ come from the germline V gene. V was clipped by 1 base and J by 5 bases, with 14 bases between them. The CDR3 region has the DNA TGTGCCAGCAGCTTAGGATACGCGGGGCGGACTGAAGCTTTCTTT. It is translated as CASSLGYAGRTEAFF.

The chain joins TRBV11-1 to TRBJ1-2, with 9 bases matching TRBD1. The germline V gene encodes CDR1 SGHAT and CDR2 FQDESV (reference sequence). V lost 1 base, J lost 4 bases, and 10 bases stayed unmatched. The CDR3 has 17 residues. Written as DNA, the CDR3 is TGTGCCAGCAGCTTAGTTACAGGGGGCGCCGGTGGCTATGGCTACACCTTC. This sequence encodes CASSLVTGGAGGYGYTF.

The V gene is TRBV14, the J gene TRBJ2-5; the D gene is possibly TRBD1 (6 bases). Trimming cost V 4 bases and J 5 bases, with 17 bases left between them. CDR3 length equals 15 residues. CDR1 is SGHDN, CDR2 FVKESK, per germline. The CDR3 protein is CASSPHRVSWETQYF. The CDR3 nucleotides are TGTGCCAGCAGCCCTCACAGGGTTAGTTGGGAGACCCAGTACTTC.

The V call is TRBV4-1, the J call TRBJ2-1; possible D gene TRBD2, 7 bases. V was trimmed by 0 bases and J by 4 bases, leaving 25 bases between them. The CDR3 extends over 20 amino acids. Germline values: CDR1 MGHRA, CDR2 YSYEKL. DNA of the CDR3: TGCGCCAGCAGCCAAGAAAGAGGGGGGGCAGGGGCGGGGATTTACAATGAGCAGTTCTTC. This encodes CASSQERGGAGAGIYNEQFF.

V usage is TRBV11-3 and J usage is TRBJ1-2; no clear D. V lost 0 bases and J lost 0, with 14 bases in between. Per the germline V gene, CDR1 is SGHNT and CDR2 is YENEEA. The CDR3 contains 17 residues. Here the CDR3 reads CASSLDGDNRSNYGYTF. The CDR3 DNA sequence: TGTGCCAGCAGCTTAGACGGTGACAACCGCTCTAACTATGGCTACACCTTC.

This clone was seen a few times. Here the CDR3 DNA reads TGTGCCAGTAGTCCTCGGACCTATGGCTACACCTTC. Residues: CASSPRTYGYTF. This chain connects TRBV19 to TRBJ1-2; D is unclear. Germline-derived CDR1 and CDR2 are LNHDA and SQIVND (reference sequence). Trimming left V 5 bases short and J 4 bases short, with 8 bases between. This CDR3 is built from 12 residues.

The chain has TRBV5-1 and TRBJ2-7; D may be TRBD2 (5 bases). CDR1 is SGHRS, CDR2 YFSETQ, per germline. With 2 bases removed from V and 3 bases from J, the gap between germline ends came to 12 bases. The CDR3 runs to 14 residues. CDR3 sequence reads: CASSFRTDDYEQYF. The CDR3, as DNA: TGCGCCAGCAGCTTTCGGACTGACGACTACGAGCAGTACTTC.

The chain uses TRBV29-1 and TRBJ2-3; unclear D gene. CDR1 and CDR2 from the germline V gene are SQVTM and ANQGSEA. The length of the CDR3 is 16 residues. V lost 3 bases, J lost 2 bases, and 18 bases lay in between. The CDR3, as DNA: TGCAGCGTTGAGAGGCAGCGCGGAACCCTCACAGATACGCAGTATTTT. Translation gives CSVERQRGTLTDTQYF.

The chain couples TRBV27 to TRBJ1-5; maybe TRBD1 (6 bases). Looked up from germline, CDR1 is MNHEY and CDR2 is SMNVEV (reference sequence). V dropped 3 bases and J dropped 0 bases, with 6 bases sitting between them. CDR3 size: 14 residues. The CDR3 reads CASSLTGSNQPQHF. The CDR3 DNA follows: TGTGCCAGCAGTTTGACAGGTAGCAATCAGCCCCAGCATTTT.

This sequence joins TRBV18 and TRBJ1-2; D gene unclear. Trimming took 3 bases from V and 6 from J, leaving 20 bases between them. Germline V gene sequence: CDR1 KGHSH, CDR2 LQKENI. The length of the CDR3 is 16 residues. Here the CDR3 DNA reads TGTGCCAGCTCACCCCGGCAAGACTCATCTATTAATGGCTACACCTTC. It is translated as CASSPRQDSSINGYTF.

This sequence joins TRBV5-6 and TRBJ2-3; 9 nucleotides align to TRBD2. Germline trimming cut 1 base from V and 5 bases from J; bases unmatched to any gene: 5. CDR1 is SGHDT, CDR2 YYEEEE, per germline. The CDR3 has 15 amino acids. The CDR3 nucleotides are TGTGCCAGCAGCTTGTTGCGGGGGGGCTTAGATACGCAGTATTTT. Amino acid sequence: CASSLLRGGLDTQYF. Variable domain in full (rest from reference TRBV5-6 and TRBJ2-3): DAGVTQSPTHLIKTRGQQVTLRCSPKSGHDTVSWYQQALGQGPQFIFQYYEEEERQRGNFPDRFSGHQFPNYSSELNVNALLLGDSALYLCASSLLRGGLDTQYFGPGTRLTVL.

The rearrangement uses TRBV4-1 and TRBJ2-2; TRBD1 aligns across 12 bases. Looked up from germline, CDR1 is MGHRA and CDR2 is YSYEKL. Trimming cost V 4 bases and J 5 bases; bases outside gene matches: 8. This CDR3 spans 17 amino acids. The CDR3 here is CASSRGQGATFTGELFF. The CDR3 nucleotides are TGCGCCAGCAGCCGGGGACAGGGGGCAACTTTTACCGGGGAGCTGTTTTTT.

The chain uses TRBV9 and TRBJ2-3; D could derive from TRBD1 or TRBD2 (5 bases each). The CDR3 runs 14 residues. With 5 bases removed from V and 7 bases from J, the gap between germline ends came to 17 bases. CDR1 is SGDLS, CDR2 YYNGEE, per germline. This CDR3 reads CASSTGTGDNTQYF. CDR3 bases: TGTGCCAGCAGTACCGGGACCGGAGATAATACGCAGTATTTT. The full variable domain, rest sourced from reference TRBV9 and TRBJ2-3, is DSGVTQTPKHLITATGQRVTLRCSPRSGDLSVYWYQQSLDQGLQFLIQYYNGEERAKGNILERFSAQQFPDLHSELNLSSLELGDSALYFCASSTGTGDNTQYFGPGTRLTVL.

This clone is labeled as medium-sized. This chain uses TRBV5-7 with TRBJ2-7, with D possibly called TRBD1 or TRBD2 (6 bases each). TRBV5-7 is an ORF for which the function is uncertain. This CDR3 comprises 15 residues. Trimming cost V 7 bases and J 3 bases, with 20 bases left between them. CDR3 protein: CASFFSGAEIYEQYF. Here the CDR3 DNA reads TGTGCCAGCTTTTTTTCGGGGGCCGAAATCTACGAGCAGTACTTC.

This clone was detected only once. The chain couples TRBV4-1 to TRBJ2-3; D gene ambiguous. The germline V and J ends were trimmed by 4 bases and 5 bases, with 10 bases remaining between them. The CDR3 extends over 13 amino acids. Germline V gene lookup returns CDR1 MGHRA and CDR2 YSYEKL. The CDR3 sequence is CASSPLIIDTQYF. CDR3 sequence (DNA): TGCGCCAGCAGCCCCTTGATTATAGATACGCAGTATTTT.

The CDR3 reads CASSRPYRSAGNTIYF. The CDR3, as DNA: TGCGCCAGCAGTCGCCCCTACAGGTCGGCTGGAAACACCATATATTTT. The V call is TRBV23-1, the J call TRBJ1-3, with a tentative D call TRBD1 (5 bases). Being an ORF, TRBV23-1 has a function that is uncertain. The V and J ends lost 4 bases and 2 bases respectively, with 15 bases between them. The length of the CDR3 is 16 residues.

The CDR3 protein is CASSQEYQGQDEQYF. CDR3 sequence (DNA): TGCGCCAGCAGCCAAGAGTATCAGGGGCAGGACGAGCAGTACTTC. The chain combines TRBV4-3 with TRBJ2-7, with a tentative D call TRBD1 (6 bases). Trimming shortened V by 0 bases and J by 5 bases, and 14 bases separated the two germline ends. Germline CDR1 and CDR2: LGHNA and YSLEER. This CDR3 has 15 amino acids.

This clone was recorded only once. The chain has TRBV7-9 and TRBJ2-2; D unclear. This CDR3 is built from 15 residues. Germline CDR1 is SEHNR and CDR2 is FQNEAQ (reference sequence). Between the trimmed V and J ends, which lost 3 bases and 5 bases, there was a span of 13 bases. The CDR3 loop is CASSFGSGETGELFF. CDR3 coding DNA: TGTGCCAGCAGCTTCGGCTCGGGTGAGACCGGGGAGCTGTTTTTT.

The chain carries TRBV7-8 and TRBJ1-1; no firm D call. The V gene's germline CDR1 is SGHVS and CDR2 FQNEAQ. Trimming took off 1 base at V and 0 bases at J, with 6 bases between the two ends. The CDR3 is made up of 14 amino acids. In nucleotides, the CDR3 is TGTGCCAGCAGCTTAGAAAAAATGAACACTGAAGCTTTCTTT. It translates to CASSLEKMNTEAFF.

The CDR3 loop is CASSPTRGSYEQYF. The CDR3 DNA reads TGTGCCAGCAGCCCAACTAGGGGATCCTACGAGCAGTACTTC. The gene calls are TRBV5-4 and TRBJ2-7; D is perhaps TRBD1 or TRBD2 (5 bases each). The germline CDR1 and CDR2 sequences are SGHNT and YYREEE (reference sequence). The CDR3 spans 14 residues. V was trimmed by 4 bases and J by 1 base, leaving 12 bases between them.

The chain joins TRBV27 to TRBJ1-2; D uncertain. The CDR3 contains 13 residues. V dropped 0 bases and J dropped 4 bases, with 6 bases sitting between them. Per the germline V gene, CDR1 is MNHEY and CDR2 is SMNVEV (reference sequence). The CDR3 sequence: CASSLSNGYGYTF. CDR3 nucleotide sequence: TGTGCCAGCAGTTTATCGAACGGCTATGGCTACACCTTC.

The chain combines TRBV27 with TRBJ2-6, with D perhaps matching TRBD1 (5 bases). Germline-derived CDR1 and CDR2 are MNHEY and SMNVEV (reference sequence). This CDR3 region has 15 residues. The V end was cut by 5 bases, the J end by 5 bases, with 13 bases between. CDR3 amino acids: CASSPQGIRANVLTF. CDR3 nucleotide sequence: TGTGCCAGCAGTCCCCAGGGAATTAGGGCCAACGTCCTGACTTTC.